Listed below are T cell receptor beta chains from one sample, sequenced in a study of T cells in Graves' hyperthyroidism and ophthalmopathy. TCRdb reprocessed the multiplex PCR reads via MiXCR and lists one record per CDR3 protein. This table has approximately 870,000 distinct CDR3 sequences, over 35% appearing once. Sequencing input: blood. These receptors were obtained from a man aged 18-30 years with Graves' hyperthyroidism. Both conserved end residues are part of each CDR3. A D gene is named only where the DNA matches it firmly. Clone size appears in some rows only: once, few, many, or a class for an expanded clone.

CDR3 DNA: TGTGCCAGCAGCCATCCACAGGGTAAGAACACTGAAGCTTTCTTT
CDR3 protein: CASSHPQGKNTEAFF
J gene: TRBJ1-1
D gene: .
V gene: TRBV2
clone size: .

CDR3 DNA: TGTGCCAGCAGGACCGGGGGCGCCCGGACTGAAGCTTTCTTT
CDR3 protein: CASRTGGARTEAFF
J gene: TRBJ1-1
D gene: .
V gene: TRBV2
clone size: .

CDR3 DNA: TGTGCCACCAGCAGTGGGACGGACAGGGAAGGCCAGCCCCAGCATTTT
CDR3 protein: CATSSGTDREGQPQHF
J gene: TRBJ1-5
D gene: TRBD1
V gene: TRBV15
clone size: .

CDR3 DNA: TGTGCCAGTAGGACCGACAGGGGGGCCAACGTCCTGACTTTC
CDR3 protein: CASRTDRGANVLTF
J gene: TRBJ2-6
D gene: .
V gene: TRBV19
clone size: once

CDR3 DNA: TGTGCCAGCAGTTACTCGACAGCCGGCCCCCAAAACGAGCAGTACTTC
CDR3 protein: CASSYSTAGPQNEQYF
J gene: TRBJ2-7
D gene: .
V gene: TRBV6-6
clone size: .

CDR3 DNA: TGTGCCTCCGGGGCCGGTCAGCCCCAGCATTTT
CDR3 protein: CASGAGQPQHF
J gene: TRBJ1-5
D gene: .
V gene: TRBV27
clone size: few

CDR3 DNA: TGTGCCAGCAGCCACGTACGTGTTGACCCCACCTTC
CDR3 protein: CASSHVRVDPTF
J gene: TRBJ1-2
D gene: .
V gene: TRBV25-1
clone size: .

CDR3 DNA: TGTGCCAGCAGCCAAGCACACAGTCTCTCTGGAAACACCATATATTTT
CDR3 protein: CASSQAHSLSGNTIYF
J gene: TRBJ1-3
D gene: .
V gene: TRBV4-2
clone size: .

CDR3 DNA: TGTGCCAGCAGCTTAGACCCGGAAGCTTTCTTT
CDR3 protein: CASSLDPEAFF
J gene: TRBJ1-1
D gene: .
V gene: TRBV7-9
clone size: .

CDR3 DNA: TGCAGCGCCGGTAGCGGGAGATCGGCAGATACGCAGTATTTT
CDR3 protein: CSAGSGRSADTQYF
J gene: TRBJ2-3
D gene: TRBD2
V gene: TRBV29-1
clone size: .

CDR3 DNA: TGCGCCAGCAGCCAAGAACAGGTAGTTCCTGGCTACACCTTC
CDR3 protein: CASSQEQVVPGYTF
J gene: TRBJ1-2
D gene: .
V gene: TRBV7-3
clone size: few

CDR3 DNA: TGTGCCAGCAGCTTGGGTACGGAGTTTAATGAAAAACTGTTTTTT
CDR3 protein: CASSLGTEFNEKLFF
J gene: TRBJ1-4
D gene: .
V gene: TRBV5-5
clone size: few

CDR3 DNA: TGCGCCAGCAGCTTCGGCATTGCGGAGACCCAGTACTTC
CDR3 protein: CASSFGIAETQYF
J gene: TRBJ2-5
D gene: .
V gene: TRBV7-9
clone size: .

CDR3 DNA: TGTGCCAGCAGTTCCGACAGGGCTGGAAACACCATATATTTT
CDR3 protein: CASSSDRAGNTIYF
J gene: TRBJ1-3
D gene: TRBD1
V gene: TRBV6-5
clone size: few

CDR3 DNA: TGTGCCAGCCGGGCCCCCGGGGAGCTGTTTTTT
CDR3 protein: CASRAPGELFF
J gene: TRBJ2-2
D gene: .
V gene: TRBV7-2
clone size: few

CDR3 DNA: TGCAGTGCTAGACCAGGACAGGTGATAGAGACCCAGTACTTC
CDR3 protein: CSARPGQVIETQYF
J gene: TRBJ2-5
D gene: TRBD1
V gene: TRBV20-1
clone size: few

CDR3 DNA: TGTGCCAGCAGCGCCCTCTTACCCCCTTTGGGTTCACCCCTCCACTTT
CDR3 protein: CASSALLPPLGSPLHF
J gene: TRBJ1-6
D gene: .
V gene: TRBV7-2
clone size: many

CDR3 DNA: TGTACCAGTAGTAGGCTGAACACTGAAGCTTTCTTT
CDR3 protein: CTSSRLNTEAFF
J gene: TRBJ1-1
D gene: .
V gene: TRBV19
clone size: .

CDR3 DNA: TGTGCCAGCAGTTTCTGGAACACTGAAGCTTTCTTT
CDR3 protein: CASSFWNTEAFF
J gene: TRBJ1-1
D gene: .
V gene: TRBV12-3/TRBV12-4
clone size: many

CDR3 DNA: TGTGCCAGCAGCCGCAGGGGCAGCTCTGGAAACACCATATATTTT
CDR3 protein: CASSRRGSSGNTIYF
J gene: TRBJ1-3
D gene: .
V gene: TRBV7-9
clone size: few

CDR3 DNA: TGCAGCCCAGGGACCGCGAACACCGGGGAGCTGTTTTTT
CDR3 protein: CSPGTANTGELFF
J gene: TRBJ2-2
D gene: .
V gene: TRBV29-1
clone size: .

CDR3 DNA: TGTGCCAGCAGACTGGACAGGATGAACACTGAAGCTTTCTTT
CDR3 protein: CASRLDRMNTEAFF
J gene: TRBJ1-1
D gene: TRBD1
V gene: TRBV7-9
clone size: many

CDR3 DNA: TGTGCCAGCAGCTTAGTTCCCGGCGAGCAGTACTTC
CDR3 protein: CASSLVPGEQYF
J gene: TRBJ2-7
D gene: .
V gene: TRBV7-6
clone size: .

CDR3 DNA: TGCAGCGTTGCCCTAGCGGGGCGTACCGGGGAGCTGTTTTTT
CDR3 protein: CSVALAGRTGELFF
J gene: TRBJ2-2
D gene: TRBD2
V gene: TRBV29-1
clone size: many

CDR3 DNA: TGTGCCACCAGTGATCCATCGCCGGGTACCTACGAGCAGTACTTC
CDR3 protein: CATSDPSPGTYEQYF
J gene: TRBJ2-7
D gene: .
V gene: TRBV24-1
clone size: .

CDR3 DNA: TGTGCCAGCAGCGAGGGACCGCGGGGTCAGCCCCAGCATTTT
CDR3 protein: CASSEGPRGQPQHF
J gene: TRBJ1-5
D gene: .
V gene: TRBV3-1
clone size: .

CDR3 DNA: TGTGCCACCAGCCCACTAGCCGGGAGTGAAAAACTGTTTTTT
CDR3 protein: CATSPLAGSEKLFF
J gene: TRBJ1-4
D gene: .
V gene: TRBV15
clone size: many

CDR3 DNA: TGTGCCAGCAGCTTACATCCAGATACGCAGTATTTT
CDR3 protein: CASSLHPDTQYF
J gene: TRBJ2-3
D gene: .
V gene: TRBV7-9
clone size: .

CDR3 DNA: TGTGCCATCAGTGGCAGGGACGGTATTGAAGCTTTCTTT
CDR3 protein: CAISGRDGIEAFF
J gene: TRBJ1-1
D gene: .
V gene: TRBV10-3
clone size: .

CDR3 DNA: TGTGCCAGTGGGGGCAATCAGCCCCTCCACTTT
CDR3 protein: CASGGNQPLHF
J gene: TRBJ1-6
D gene: .
V gene: TRBV2
clone size: .

CDR3 DNA: TGTGCCAGCAGTTCAGGACTAGCTGAGTACTTC
CDR3 protein: CASSSGLAEYF
J gene: TRBJ2-7
D gene: TRBD2
V gene: TRBV28
clone size: few

CDR3 DNA: TGCGCCAGCAGCGTTAGGGTTGAGACAGGTCGTCCCTACGAGCAGTACTTC
CDR3 protein: CASSVRVETGRPYEQYF
J gene: TRBJ2-7
D gene: .
V gene: TRBV5-1
clone size: few

CDR3 DNA: TGCGCCAGCATTGGGACTAGCGGGACCTACGAGCAGTACTTC
CDR3 protein: CASIGTSGTYEQYF
J gene: TRBJ2-7
D gene: TRBD2
V gene: TRBV10-2
clone size: .

CDR3 DNA: TGTGCCAGCAGTCCCGGGAGGGGGAAGTACGAGCAGTACTTC
CDR3 protein: CASSPGRGKYEQYF
J gene: TRBJ2-7
D gene: TRBD2
V gene: TRBV7-2
clone size: .

CDR3 DNA: TGTGCCAGCAGCTCCATTAGGAGTGGCGAGCAGTACTTC
CDR3 protein: CASSSIRSGEQYF
J gene: TRBJ2-7
D gene: .
V gene: TRBV9
clone size: few

CDR3 DNA: TGTTCCACCAGCAGCTTAGGCATGGGGTTGGTCACTGAAGCTTTCTTT
CDR3 protein: CSTSSLGMGLVTEAFF
J gene: TRBJ1-1
D gene: .
V gene: TRBV15
clone size: .

CDR3 DNA: TGTGCCAGCAGCTTAGGTCGCGATCTCCACTACGAGCAGTACTTC
CDR3 protein: CASSLGRDLHYEQYF
J gene: TRBJ2-7
D gene: .
V gene: TRBV7-9
clone size: many

CDR3 DNA: TGTGCCAGCAGCCTCCTCACTAGCATGAACACTGAAGCTTTCTTT
CDR3 protein: CASSLLTSMNTEAFF
J gene: TRBJ1-1
D gene: .
V gene: TRBV5-8
clone size: .

CDR3 DNA: TGCAGCGTGTGGACTTTCCACAATGAGCAGTTCTTC
CDR3 protein: CSVWTFHNEQFF
J gene: TRBJ2-1
D gene: .
V gene: TRBV29-1
clone size: .

CDR3 DNA: TGCAGTGCTAGAGATCTTGACAGGCCCACTGAAGCTTTCTTT
CDR3 protein: CSARDLDRPTEAFF
J gene: TRBJ1-1
D gene: .
V gene: TRBV20-1
clone size: many

CDR3 DNA: TGCAGTGCTAGTCGGGGGGCGAGCCACGAGCATTTT
CDR3 protein: CSASRGASHEHF
J gene: TRBJ1-5
D gene: .
V gene: TRBV20-1
clone size: .